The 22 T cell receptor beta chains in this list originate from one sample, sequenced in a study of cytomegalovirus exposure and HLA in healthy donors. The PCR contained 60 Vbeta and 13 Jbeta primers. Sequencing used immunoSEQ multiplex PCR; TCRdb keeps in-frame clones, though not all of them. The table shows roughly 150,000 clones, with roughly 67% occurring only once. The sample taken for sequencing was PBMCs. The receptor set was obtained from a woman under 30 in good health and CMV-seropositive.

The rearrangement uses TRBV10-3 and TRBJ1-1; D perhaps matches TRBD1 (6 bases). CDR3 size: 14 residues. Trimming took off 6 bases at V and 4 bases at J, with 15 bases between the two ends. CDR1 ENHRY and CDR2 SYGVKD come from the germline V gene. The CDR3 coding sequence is TGTGCCATCAGCTTGACAGGTGGTGTCACTGAAGCTTTCTTT. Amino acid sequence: CAISLTGGVTEAFF.

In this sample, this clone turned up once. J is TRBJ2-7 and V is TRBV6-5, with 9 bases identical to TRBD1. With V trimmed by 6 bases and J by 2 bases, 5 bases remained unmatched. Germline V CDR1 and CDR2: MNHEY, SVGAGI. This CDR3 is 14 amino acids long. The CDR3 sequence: CASRPGQGAYEQYF. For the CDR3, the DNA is TGTGCCAGCAGGCCGGGACAGGGCGCCTACGAGCAGTACTTC.

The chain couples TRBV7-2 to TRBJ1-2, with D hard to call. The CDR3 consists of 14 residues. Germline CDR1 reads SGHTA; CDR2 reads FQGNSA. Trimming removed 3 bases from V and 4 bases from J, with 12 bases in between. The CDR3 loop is CASSFSAPSYGYTF. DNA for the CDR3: TGTGCCAGCAGCTTCTCCGCTCCCAGCTATGGCTACACCTTC.

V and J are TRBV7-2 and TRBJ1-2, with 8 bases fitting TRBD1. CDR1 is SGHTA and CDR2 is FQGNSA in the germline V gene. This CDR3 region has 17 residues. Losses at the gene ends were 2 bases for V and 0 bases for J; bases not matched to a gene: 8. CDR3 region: CASSLFQGAVANYGYTF. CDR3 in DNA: TGTGCCAGCAGCTTATTTCAGGGGGCAGTAGCTAACTATGGCTACACCTTC.

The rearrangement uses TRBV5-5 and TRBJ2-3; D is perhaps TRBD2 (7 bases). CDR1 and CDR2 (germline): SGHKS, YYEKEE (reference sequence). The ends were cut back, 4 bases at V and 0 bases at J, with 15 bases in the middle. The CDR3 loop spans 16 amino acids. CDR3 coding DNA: TGTGCCAGCAGCCGCTGGGGGGGCCCCAGCACAGATACGCAGTATTTT. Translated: CASSRWGGPSTDTQYF. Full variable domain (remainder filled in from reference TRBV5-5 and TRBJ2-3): DAGVTQSPTHLIKTRGQQVTLRCSPISGHKSVSWYQQVLGQGPQFIFQYYEKEERGRGNFPDRFSARQFPNYSSELNVNALLLGDSALYLCASSRWGGPSTDTQYFGPGTRLTVL.

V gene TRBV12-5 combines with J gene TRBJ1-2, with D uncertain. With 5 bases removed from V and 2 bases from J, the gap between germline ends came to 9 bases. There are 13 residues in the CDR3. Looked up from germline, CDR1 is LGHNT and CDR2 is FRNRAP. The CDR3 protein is CASGHPGNYGYTF. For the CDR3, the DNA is TGTGCTAGTGGTCATCCGGGGAACTATGGCTACACCTTC.

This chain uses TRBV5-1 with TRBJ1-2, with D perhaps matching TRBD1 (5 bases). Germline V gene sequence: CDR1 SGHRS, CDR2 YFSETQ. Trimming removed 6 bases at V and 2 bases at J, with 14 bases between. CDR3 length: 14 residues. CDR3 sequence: CASTFGPGNYGYTF. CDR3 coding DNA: TGCGCCAGCACCTTTGGTCCAGGGAACTATGGCTACACCTTC. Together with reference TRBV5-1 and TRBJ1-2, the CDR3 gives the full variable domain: KAGVTQTPRYLIKTRGQQVTLSCSPISGHRSVSWYQQTPGQGLQFLFEYFSETQRNKGNFPGRFSGRQFSNSRSEMNVSTLELGDSALYLCASTFGPGNYGYTFGSGTRLTVV.

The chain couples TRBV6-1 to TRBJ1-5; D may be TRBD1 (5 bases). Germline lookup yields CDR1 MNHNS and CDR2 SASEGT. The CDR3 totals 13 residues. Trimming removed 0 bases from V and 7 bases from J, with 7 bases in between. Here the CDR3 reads CASSEAGPQPQHF. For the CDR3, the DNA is TGTGCCAGCAGTGAAGCGGGGCCACAGCCCCAGCATTTT.

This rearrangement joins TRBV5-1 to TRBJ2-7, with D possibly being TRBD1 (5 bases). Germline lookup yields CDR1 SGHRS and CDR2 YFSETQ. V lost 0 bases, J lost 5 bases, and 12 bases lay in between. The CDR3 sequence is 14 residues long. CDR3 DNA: TGCGCCAGCAGCTTGGTCCAGGGAAGGGACGAGCAGTACTTC. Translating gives CASSLVQGRDEQYF. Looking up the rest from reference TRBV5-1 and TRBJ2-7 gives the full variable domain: KAGVTQTPRYLIKTRGQQVTLSCSPISGHRSVSWYQQTPGQGLQFLFEYFSETQRNKGNFPGRFSGRQFSNSRSEMNVSTLELGDSALYLCASSLVQGRDEQYFGPGTRLTVT.

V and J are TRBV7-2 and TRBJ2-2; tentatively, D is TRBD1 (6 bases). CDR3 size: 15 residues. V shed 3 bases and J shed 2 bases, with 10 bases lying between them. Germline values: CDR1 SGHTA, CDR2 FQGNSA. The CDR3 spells CASSFAGVNTGELFF. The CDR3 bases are TGTGCCAGCAGCTTCGCAGGGGTCAACACCGGGGAGCTGTTTTTT. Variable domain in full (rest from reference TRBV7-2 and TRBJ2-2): GAGVSQSPSNKVTEKGKDVELRCDPISGHTALYWYRQSLGQGLEFLIYFQGNSAPDKSGLPSDRFSAERTGGSVSTLTIQRTQQEDSAVYLCASSFAGVNTGELFFGEGSRLTVL.

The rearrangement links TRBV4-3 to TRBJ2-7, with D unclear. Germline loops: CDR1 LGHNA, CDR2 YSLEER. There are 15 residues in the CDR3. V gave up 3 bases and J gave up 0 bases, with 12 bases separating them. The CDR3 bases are TGCGCCAGCAGCCAGACATCAGGAAGCTCCTACGAGCAGTACTTC. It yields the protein CASSQTSGSSYEQYF.

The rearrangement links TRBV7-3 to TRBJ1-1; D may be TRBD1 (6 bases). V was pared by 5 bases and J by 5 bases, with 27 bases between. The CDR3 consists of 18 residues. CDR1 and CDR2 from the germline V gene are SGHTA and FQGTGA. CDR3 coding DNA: TGTGCCAGCAGCCTACTTCCGGACGGGTCATTAGGGGGTACTGAAGCTTTCTTT. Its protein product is CASSLLPDGSLGGTEAFF.

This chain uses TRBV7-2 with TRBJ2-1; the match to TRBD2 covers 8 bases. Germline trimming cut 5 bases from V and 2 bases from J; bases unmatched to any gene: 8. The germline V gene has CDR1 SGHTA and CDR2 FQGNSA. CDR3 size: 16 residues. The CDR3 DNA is TGTGCCAGCAGCACCAGCGGGGGAGCTACCTACAATGAGCAGTTCTTC. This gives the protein CASSTSGGATYNEQFF.

This chain's CDR3 is CASSRSSGTGGDGYTF. DNA of the CDR3: TGTGCCAGCAGCCGGTCTTCCGGGACAGGGGGGGATGGCTACACCTTC. The chain couples TRBV7-2 to TRBJ1-2; TRBD1 matches at 11 bases. The V segment lost 5 bases and the J segment 6 bases; nucleotides outside the gene matches: 11. The CDR3 length is 16 residues. CDR1 is SGHTA, CDR2 FQGNSA, per germline. The full variable domain, completed using reference TRBV7-2 and TRBJ1-2, is GAGVSQSPSNKVTEKGKDVELRCDPISGHTALYWYRQSLGQGLEFLIYFQGNSAPDKSGLPSDRFSAERTGGSVSTLTIQRTQQEDSAVYLCASSRSSGTGGDGYTFGSGTRLTVV.

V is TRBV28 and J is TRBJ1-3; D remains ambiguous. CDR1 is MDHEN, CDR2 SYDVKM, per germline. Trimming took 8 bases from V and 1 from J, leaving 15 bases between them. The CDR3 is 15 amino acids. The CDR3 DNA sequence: TGTGCCAGCCTAAACCGGGTTCCTTCTGGAAACACCATATATTTT. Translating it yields CASLNRVPSGNTIYF.

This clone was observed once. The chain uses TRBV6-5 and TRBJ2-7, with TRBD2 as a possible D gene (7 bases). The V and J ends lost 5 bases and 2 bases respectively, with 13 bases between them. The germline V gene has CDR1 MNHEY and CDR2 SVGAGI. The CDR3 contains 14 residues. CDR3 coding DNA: TGTGCCAGCAGTGATGGGGGGGCCCCCTACGAGCAGTACTTC. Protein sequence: CASSDGGAPYEQYF.

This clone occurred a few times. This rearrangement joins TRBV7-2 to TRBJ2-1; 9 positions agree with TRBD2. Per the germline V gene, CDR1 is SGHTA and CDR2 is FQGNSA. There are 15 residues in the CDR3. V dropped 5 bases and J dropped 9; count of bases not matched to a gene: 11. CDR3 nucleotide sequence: TGTGCCAGCAGCCCGAAGGGGCGGGGGGGCGGTGAGCAGTTCTTC. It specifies CASSPKGRGGGEQFF.

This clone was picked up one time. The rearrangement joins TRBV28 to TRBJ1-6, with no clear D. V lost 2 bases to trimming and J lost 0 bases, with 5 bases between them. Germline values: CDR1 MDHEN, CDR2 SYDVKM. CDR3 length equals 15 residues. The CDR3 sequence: CASSLHSSYNSPLHF. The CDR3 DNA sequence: TGTGCCAGCAGTTTACACAGCTCCTATAATTCACCCCTCCACTTT.

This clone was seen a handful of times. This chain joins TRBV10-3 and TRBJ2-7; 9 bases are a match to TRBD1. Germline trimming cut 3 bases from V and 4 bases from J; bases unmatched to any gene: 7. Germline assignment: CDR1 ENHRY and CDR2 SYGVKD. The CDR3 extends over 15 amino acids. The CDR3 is CAISDGQGMQYEQYF. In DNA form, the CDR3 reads TGTGCCATCAGTGATGGACAGGGGATGCAGTACGAGCAGTACTTC.

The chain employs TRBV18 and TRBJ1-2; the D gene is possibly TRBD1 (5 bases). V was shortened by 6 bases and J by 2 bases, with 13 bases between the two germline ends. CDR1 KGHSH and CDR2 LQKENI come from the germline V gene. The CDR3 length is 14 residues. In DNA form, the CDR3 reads TGTGCCAGCTCGCCCCTACAGGAGAACTATGGCTACACCTTC. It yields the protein CASSPLQENYGYTF.

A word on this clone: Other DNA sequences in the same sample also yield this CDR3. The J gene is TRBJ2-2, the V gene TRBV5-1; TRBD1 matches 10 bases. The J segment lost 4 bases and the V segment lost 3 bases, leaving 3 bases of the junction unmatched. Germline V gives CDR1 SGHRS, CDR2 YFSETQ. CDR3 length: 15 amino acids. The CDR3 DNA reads TGCGCCAGCAGCTGGGGACAGGGGAGCACCGGGGAGCTGTTTTTT. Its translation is CASSWGQGSTGELFF. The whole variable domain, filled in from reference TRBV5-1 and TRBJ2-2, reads KAGVTQTPRYLIKTRGQQVTLSCSPISGHRSVSWYQQTPGQGLQFLFEYFSETQRNKGNFPGRFSGRQFSNSRSEMNVSTLELGDSALYLCASSWGQGSTGELFFGEGSRLTVL.

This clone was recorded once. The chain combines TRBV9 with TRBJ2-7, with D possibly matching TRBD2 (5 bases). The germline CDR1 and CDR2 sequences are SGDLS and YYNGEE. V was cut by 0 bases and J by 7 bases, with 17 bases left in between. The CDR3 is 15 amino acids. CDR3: CASSVEDSRMKEQYF. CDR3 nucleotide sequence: TGTGCCAGCAGCGTAGAGGACTCCCGAATGAAGGAGCAGTACTTC. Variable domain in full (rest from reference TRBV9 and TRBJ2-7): DSGVTQTPKHLITATGQRVTLRCSPRSGDLSVYWYQQSLDQGLQFLIQYYNGEERAKGNILERFSAQQFPDLHSELNLSSLELGDSALYFCASSVEDSRMKEQYFGPGTRLTVT.